This T cell receptor (beta chain) came from a study of shared clonotypes between healthy human individuals (dated by TCRdb to 2019 to 2021). With regard to the full study: A few men and a couple of women, aged 18 to 49 years, made up the cohort. Each donor's leukapheresis produced roughly between roughly 0.85 and 9 billion PBMCs. To increase sequencing depth and limit assay-specific biases, TCR repertoire library preparation and sequencing were carried out by different laboratories using diverse techniques. For each donor, three plates each were used for CD4 naive and CD4 memory, two plates were used for CD8 naive, and one plate was used for CD8 memory. The study deeply sequenced blood TCR repertoires of about 5 healthy adults to estimate repertoire size and the extent of clonotype sharing between individuals.

Using the deep immunoSEQ assay, TCR CDR3 regions were amplified from genomic DNA by multiplex PCR. Extracted genomic DNA from each cell subset was distributed evenly across all wells of several immunoSEQ 96-well plates, and each plate was treated as a replicate. For sorted subsets, approximately 190 ng genomic DNA, equal to 30,000 or so T cell genomes, was loaded into each replicate PCR. Purified libraries were measured with a Qubit 3.0 fluorometer, size-checked on a Bioanalyzer 2100, and measured again with the KAPA Library Quantification kit. Each immunoSEQ 96-well plate was sequenced on its own single-read 150-cycle Illumina NextSeq 550 flow cell. The authors processed their data as follows. Because only junctional sequences without quality scores were contained in the immunoSEQ output, filtering matching that applied to full-length reads could not be performed. To assign V/J genes and CDR3, sequences were annotated against IMGT germline references using PyIR, a Python wrapper for IgBLAST v1.9. Reads were removed for weak V/J assignments (E-value above 1e-6), missing CDR3, stop codons, out-of-frame junctions, or ambiguous translated residues. A V3J clonotype was defined by an identical inferred V gene, J gene, and CDR3 amino acid sequence. The percentage overlap between two repertoires was calculated by dividing the number of shared unique clonotypes by the size of the smaller repertoire. Three approaches were used to assess repertoire richness: RTK rarefaction, the Chao1 estimator, and Recon v2.1 estimates of unobserved clonotypes. For all TCRbeta clonotypes obtained by the gDNA method from a few donors, generation probabilities were computed with OLGA. TCRdb obtained this table from immuneACCESS and retained in-frame rearrangements with V and J assigned. These tables miss some clones; where compared with another copy, unresolved V genes account for less than half of the shortfall, and the remainder is unexplained. The D gene and trimming were derived from the DNA, and the V and J assignments and clone size from that table. This sample holds roughly 2 million clones; approximately 94% were observed only once. The ten largest make up about 1.1% of the sample.

CD8 naive samples were CD45RO-negative cells positively selected for CCR7, giving a CD45RA+CCR7+ population that excluded TemRA cells. The donors were healthy, HIV-negative adults who had no recently reported acute infections or vaccinations. Every donor was a Caucasian adult residing in Nashville, Tennessee, USA. Blood was collected by leukapheresis, and PBMCs were isolated by Ficoll-Histopaque density gradient centrifugation and then cryopreserved in liquid nitrogen vapor phase. Purity and quantity of every magnetically sorted T cell population were checked by analytical flow cytometry. Genomic DNA was isolated from every sorted fraction and measured by UV absorbance on a Nanodrop 2000c. From a lookup of the germline V gene, CDR1 and CDR2 are SNHLY and FYNNEI. The CDR3, from cysteine to phenylalanine, totals 15 residues. Only CDR3 DNA is held: 45 bases, read in frame from base 1. V ends up 8 bases short and J 1 base short, with an unmatched junction base count of 0.

To note about this clone: Its antigen remains unidentified. The sample holds no much larger clone one base away, and base qualities are not on file.

The investigation overall reported the following: Estimated clonotype richness was generally larger for naive than for memory subsets. Based on pairwise subsampling, the degree of clonotype sharing among donors was expected to be affected by sequencing depth. Sampling was restricted to blood, and TCR repertoires in tissue are likely to differ from TCR repertoires in blood. The genetic and exposure-history diversity represented was limited by the small number of donors. Rarefaction of sorted-subset datasets indicated incomplete sequencing despite the large sequencing depth. Higher generation probabilities were observed for clonotypes shared by all four sorted-subset donors than for non-shared clonotypes. Across several donors, about 4.5% of naive CD4, roughly 3.5% of naive CD8, around 2.1% of memory CD4, and 0.4% of memory CD8 clonotypes were shared.

The specimen was naive CD8+ T cells sorted from blood. What the cell subset or site label conveys for this sample: CD45RA+CCR7+. The rearrangement joined TRBV2 to TRBJ2-2; 14 central nucleotides agree with TRBD2. The receptor's source is a man aged 18-30 years in good health. The CDR3 corresponds to CASGTSGGNTGELFF. Read as DNA, the sequence is TGTGCCAGCGGGACTAGCGGGGGGAACACCGGGGAGCTGTTTTTT.